This TCR beta chain was documented in a study of cytomegalovirus exposure and HLA in healthy donors. Study-level points and caveats: A highly shared variant cluster was judged a likely technical artifact.

Trimming removed 1 base from V and 3 bases from J, with 7 bases in between. The CDR3 runs to 13 residues. Germline V gene sequence: CDR1 MGHRA, CDR2 YSYEKL. Comments on this clone: The target antigen is unknown. This CDR3 fails to terminate in the conserved phenylalanine or tryptophan, so it likely reflects a read error.

With 60 Vbeta and 13 Jbeta primers, the PCR was carried out. Method: immunoSEQ multiplex PCR; TCRdb's copy keeps in-frame clones and lacks some. The table lists about 120,000 clones, almost 85% of them singletons, with around 1.5% in the top ten. Sequenced material: PBMCs. The sequence was obtained from a woman younger than 35 in good health and CMV-seronegative. The genes are TRBV4-1 and TRBJ2-7; TRBD1 or TRBD2 may be the D gene (5 bases each). This CDR3 is CASSQGGGYEQYL. The CDR3 DNA reads TGCGCCAGCAGCCAAGGTGGGGGCTACGAGCAGTACCTC.